The rows below give T cell receptor beta chains drawn from one sample of a study of blood T cell repertoires in COVID-19. The assay was immunoSEQ multiplex PCR, and TCRdb's table has in-frame clones only and misses some. The data contain about 210,000 clones, over 75% of them singletons. The sample comprised peripheral blood. The source of these receptors is a woman in her 40s with acute or convalescent COVID-19. Each CDR3 is given with its conserved first and last residue. The D gene is left open where the match is weak. Where a row states a size, it is once, few, many or the class of an expanded clone; other rows omit it.

D gene: TRBD1
V gene: TRBV18
clone size: -
J gene: TRBJ1-1
CDR3 protein: CASSRTGNTEAFF
CDR3 DNA: TGTGCCAGCTCACGGACAGGGAACACTGAAGCTTTCTTT

D gene: TRBD1
V gene: TRBV18
clone size: -
J gene: TRBJ1-1
CDR3 protein: CASSLGDRPEAFF
CDR3 DNA: TGTGCCAGCTCACTAGGGGACAGACCAGAAGCTTTCTTT

D gene: -
V gene: TRBV12-3/TRBV12-4
clone size: -
J gene: TRBJ1-2
CDR3 protein: CASSLGGGYTF
CDR3 DNA: TGTGCCAGCAGTTTAGGAGGGGGCTACACCTTC

D gene: -
V gene: TRBV9
clone size: -
J gene: TRBJ1-1
CDR3 protein: CASSSAGGYKNTEAFF
CDR3 DNA: TGTGCCAGCAGCTCCGCCGGGGGGTATAAGAACACTGAAGCTTTCTTT

D gene: TRBD1
V gene: TRBV5-1
clone size: -
J gene: TRBJ2-4
CDR3 protein: CASSLVGQGKNIQYF
CDR3 DNA: TGCGCCAGCAGCTTGGTGGGACAGGGGAAAAACATTCAGTACTTC

D gene: -
V gene: TRBV24-1
clone size: -
J gene: TRBJ1-4
CDR3 protein: CATSDFKGSGEKLFF
CDR3 DNA: TGTGCCACCAGTGATTTTAAGGGATCGGGGGAAAAACTGTTTTTT

D gene: TRBD2
V gene: TRBV5-1
clone size: -
J gene: TRBJ2-1
CDR3 protein: CASSLESGGQYNEQFF
CDR3 DNA: TGCGCCAGCAGCTTGGAAAGCGGGGGGCAGTACAATGAGCAGTTCTTC

D gene: -
V gene: TRBV5-1
clone size: -
J gene: TRBJ2-2
CDR3 protein: CASSWDGGGNTGELFF
CDR3 DNA: TGCGCCAGCAGCTGGGACGGGGGTGGAAACACCGGGGAGCTGTTTTTT

D gene: -
V gene: TRBV6-5
clone size: -
J gene: TRBJ1-1
CDR3 protein: CASSLTANTEAFF
CDR3 DNA: TGTGCCAGCAGCTTAACAGCGAACACTGAAGCTTTCTTT

D gene: -
V gene: TRBV11-1
clone size: -
J gene: TRBJ2-1
CDR3 protein: CASSLLNEQFF
CDR3 DNA: TGTGCCAGCAGCTTACTGAATGAGCAGTTCTTC

D gene: -
V gene: TRBV3-1/TRBV3-2
clone size: -
J gene: TRBJ1-1
CDR3 protein: CASRRGLNTEAFF
CDR3 DNA: TGTGCCAGCAGACGGGGATTGAACACTGAAGCTTTCTTT

D gene: -
V gene: TRBV7-2
clone size: -
J gene: TRBJ1-2
CDR3 protein: CASSPETDPNYGYTF
CDR3 DNA: TGTGCCAGCAGCCCCGAGACAGACCCTAACTATGGCTACACCTTC

D gene: -
V gene: TRBV12-3/TRBV12-4
clone size: -
J gene: TRBJ1-1
CDR3 protein: CASQEVRVAEAFF
CDR3 DNA: TGTGCCAGCCAAGAGGTCAGGGTAGCTGAAGCTTTCTTT

D gene: TRBD2
V gene: TRBV6-1
clone size: -
J gene: TRBJ2-1
CDR3 protein: CASSTLAGGRNEQFF
CDR3 DNA: TGTGCCAGCAGTACCCTAGCGGGGGGGCGGAATGAGCAGTTCTTC

D gene: TRBD2
V gene: TRBV4-2
clone size: -
J gene: TRBJ2-5
CDR3 protein: CASSQDSSGGGETQYF
CDR3 DNA: TGTGCCAGCAGCCAAGATTCCAGCGGCGGGGGGGAGACCCAGTACTTC

D gene: -
V gene: TRBV4-1
clone size: -
J gene: TRBJ1-2
CDR3 protein: CASSQAQNGPVNYGYTF
CDR3 DNA: TGCGCCAGCAGCCAAGCTCAAAATGGGCCGGTTAACTATGGCTACACCTTC

D gene: TRBD1
V gene: TRBV2
clone size: -
J gene: TRBJ1-5
CDR3 protein: CASSTTGYDQPQHF
CDR3 DNA: TGTGCCAGCAGTACGACAGGGTACGATCAGCCCCAGCATTTT

D gene: -
V gene: TRBV19
clone size: -
J gene: TRBJ1-1
CDR3 protein: CASRLGQPNTEAFF
CDR3 DNA: TGTGCCAGTAGGCTGGGACAACCGAACACTGAAGCTTTCTTT

D gene: TRBD1
V gene: TRBV6-6
clone size: -
J gene: TRBJ1-2
CDR3 protein: CASSQTGEANYGYTF
CDR3 DNA: TGTGCCAGCAGCCAAACAGGGGAGGCTAACTATGGCTACACCTTC

D gene: -
V gene: TRBV6-5
clone size: few
J gene: TRBJ1-5
CDR3 protein: CASSSGRGWGQPQHF
CDR3 DNA: TGTGCCAGCAGTTCAGGGAGGGGCTGGGGTCAGCCCCAGCATTTT

D gene: -
V gene: TRBV5-6
clone size: -
J gene: TRBJ2-2
CDR3 protein: CASSLTSNTGELFF
CDR3 DNA: TGTGCCAGCAGCTTAACCAGTAACACCGGGGAGCTGTTTTTT

D gene: TRBD2
V gene: TRBV5-1
clone size: -
J gene: TRBJ2-3
CDR3 protein: CASSLGIGGARDTQYF
CDR3 DNA: TGCGCCAGCAGCTTGGGCATCGGGGGGGCGAGAGATACGCAGTATTTT

D gene: TRBD1
V gene: TRBV11-2
clone size: -
J gene: TRBJ1-2
CDR3 protein: CASSPDRGLNYGYTF
CDR3 DNA: TGTGCCAGCAGTCCCGACAGGGGCCTTAACTATGGCTACACCTTC

D gene: -
V gene: TRBV28
clone size: -
J gene: TRBJ1-3
CDR3 protein: CASSFRGGSGNTIYF
CDR3 DNA: TGTGCCAGCAGTTTTCGGGGGGGCTCTGGAAACACCATATATTTT

D gene: TRBD1
V gene: TRBV2
clone size: -
J gene: TRBJ1-1
CDR3 protein: CASPGGVNTEAFF
CDR3 DNA: TGTGCCAGTCCAGGGGGAGTGAACACTGAAGCTTTCTTT

D gene: -
V gene: TRBV4-2
clone size: -
J gene: TRBJ1-4
CDR3 protein: CASSQLTAQGNEKLFF
CDR3 DNA: TGTGCCAGCAGCCAATTAACGGCTCAGGGTAATGAAAAACTGTTTTTT

D gene: TRBD1
V gene: TRBV7-6
clone size: -
J gene: TRBJ1-1
CDR3 protein: CASSPTGGENTEAFF
CDR3 DNA: TGTGCCAGCAGCCCGACAGGGGGCGAGAACACTGAAGCTTTCTTT

D gene: TRBD2
V gene: TRBV2
clone size: -
J gene: TRBJ2-1
CDR3 protein: CASSETGAGGRNEQFF
CDR3 DNA: TGTGCCAGCAGTGAAACCGGGGCGGGGGGTAGGAATGAGCAGTTCTTC

D gene: TRBD1
V gene: TRBV5-4
clone size: -
J gene: TRBJ1-2
CDR3 protein: CASRPPGTVYGYTF
CDR3 DNA: TGTGCCAGCAGGCCCCCCGGGACAGTCTATGGCTACACCTTC

D gene: TRBD1
V gene: TRBV5-4
clone size: -
J gene: TRBJ1-2
CDR3 protein: CASSSPTGGALGYTF
CDR3 DNA: TGTGCCAGCAGCTCCCCGACAGGGGGGGCGCTTGGCTACACCTTC

D gene: TRBD1
V gene: TRBV3-1/TRBV3-2
clone size: -
J gene: TRBJ1-4
CDR3 protein: CASSQGQGSPEKLFF
CDR3 DNA: TGTGCCAGCAGCCAAGGACAGGGCTCCCCTGAAAAACTGTTTTTT

D gene: TRBD1
V gene: TRBV5-1
clone size: -
J gene: TRBJ1-4
CDR3 protein: CASSLARTGTNEKLFF
CDR3 DNA: TGCGCCAGCAGCTTGGCGAGGACAGGAACTAATGAAAAACTGTTTTTT

D gene: TRBD1
V gene: TRBV10-3
clone size: -
J gene: TRBJ2-3
CDR3 protein: CATSGQGAADTQYF
CDR3 DNA: TGTGCCACCTCCGGACAGGGGGCCGCAGATACGCAGTATTTT

D gene: -
V gene: TRBV6-2/TRBV6-3
clone size: -
J gene: TRBJ1-1
CDR3 protein: CASSGQLNTEAFF
CDR3 DNA: TGTGCCAGCAGCGGACAGCTGAACACTGAAGCTTTCTTT

D gene: TRBD1
V gene: TRBV11-2
clone size: -
J gene: TRBJ1-1
CDR3 protein: CASSSRGLNTEAFF
CDR3 DNA: TGTGCCAGCAGCTCCAGGGGGCTGAACACTGAAGCTTTCTTT

D gene: -
V gene: TRBV2
clone size: -
J gene: TRBJ1-1
CDR3 protein: CASSVDRDGNTEAFF
CDR3 DNA: TGTGCCAGCAGCGTGGACAGAGATGGGAACACTGAAGCTTTCTTT

D gene: TRBD1
V gene: TRBV6-1
clone size: -
J gene: TRBJ1-2
CDR3 protein: CASSEYPGQGGSGYTF
CDR3 DNA: TGTGCCAGCAGTGAATATCCGGGACAGGGAGGCTCTGGCTACACCTTC

D gene: -
V gene: TRBV7-3
clone size: -
J gene: TRBJ2-5
CDR3 protein: CASSLQGIAQETQYF
CDR3 DNA: TGTGCCAGCAGCTTACAGGGAATAGCTCAAGAGACCCAGTACTTC

D gene: -
V gene: TRBV12-5
clone size: -
J gene: TRBJ1-2
CDR3 protein: CASGLVPGGYGYTF
CDR3 DNA: TGTGCTAGTGGTTTGGTACCGGGGGGCTATGGCTACACCTTC

D gene: TRBD1
V gene: TRBV5-6
clone size: -
J gene: TRBJ2-4
CDR3 protein: CASSLEQGENIQYF
CDR3 DNA: TGTGCCAGCAGCTTGGAGCAGGGGGAAAACATTCAGTACTTC

D gene: TRBD2
V gene: TRBV6-6
clone size: -
J gene: TRBJ2-3
CDR3 protein: CASRPPSAGGGDTQYF
CDR3 DNA: TGTGCCAGCAGACCCCCCTCGGCGGGGGGGGGAGATACGCAGTATTTT

D gene: TRBD1
V gene: TRBV6-5
clone size: -
J gene: TRBJ1-2
CDR3 protein: CASSYGDRAYGYTF
CDR3 DNA: TGTGCCAGCAGTTACGGAGACAGGGCCTATGGCTACACCTTC

D gene: -
V gene: TRBV7-9
clone size: -
J gene: TRBJ1-5
CDR3 protein: CASSPGVINNQPQHF
CDR3 DNA: TGTGCCAGCAGCCCAGGGGTAATCAACAATCAGCCCCAGCATTTT